Here is one T cell receptor beta chain with its context. The target antigen is unknown. The CDR3 runs to 16 residues. The trim removed 6 bases at V and 0 bases at J, leaving 8 bases unmatched. Germline CDR1 MNHNY, CDR2 SVGAGI (reference sequence). These data originate in a study of cytomegalovirus exposure and HLA in healthy donors. Overall study findings and caveats: Researchers reportedly found TCR beta sequences accurately predicted most subjects' HLA-A and HLA-B alleles.

Amplification used 60 Vbeta primers and 13 Jbeta primers. The assay was immunoSEQ multiplex PCR, and TCRdb's table has in-frame clones only and misses some. The top ten clones hold roughly 0.1% of a sample with about 200,000 clones, approximately 83% of them seen once. The rearrangement links TRBV6-6 to TRBJ2-1; 7 bases agree with TRBD1. This clonotype originated in a boy younger than 10 in good health and CMV-seronegative. The sample taken for sequencing was PBMCs. The CDR3 spells CASSLGQPTSYNEQFF. The CDR3, as DNA: TGTGCCAGCAGCTTGGGACAGCCGACCTCCTACAATGAGCAGTTCTTC.